The rows below give T cell receptor beta chains drawn from one sample of a study of cytotoxic CD8 clonotypes in ibrutinib-treated CLL. Libraries were prepared by immunoSEQ multiplex PCR; TCRdb keeps only in-frame clonotypes and omits some of them. The repertoire consists of 20,000 or so clones, with approximately 84% occurring once and the leading ten covering 5% to 7%. Sequences were derived from PBMCs, sampled before ibrutinib treatment. These receptors came from a human donor with chronic lymphocytic leukemia. The CDR3 runs from the conserved cysteine through the conserved F or W. The D gene is left open where the match is weak. For some rows the clone size is stated as once, few or many, or as a class when expanded; others skip it.

j_call d_call v_call clone_size cdr3_aa cdr3_nt
TRBJ1-5 - TRBV4-1 - CASSQLSGIMQPQHF TGCGCCAGCAGCCAATTGTCAGGGATAATGCAGCCCCAGCATTTT
TRBJ2-1 - TRBV4-3 few CASSQGGQGHEQFF TGCGCCAGCAGCCAAGGGGGGCAGGGCCATGAGCAGTTCTTC
TRBJ1-1 - TRBV15 - CATSSVLGGGPLANTEAFF TGTGCCACCAGCAGTGTCCTAGGTGGGGGGCCTTTAGCTAACACTGAAGCTTTCTTT
TRBJ2-7 TRBD1 TRBV2 - CASRTGTGNYEQYF TGTGCCAGCAGGACAGGGACAGGCAACTACGAGCAGTACTTC
TRBJ2-7 - TRBV19 - CASSMKGTYENEQYF TGTGCCAGTAGTATGAAGGGGACATATGAAAACGAGCAGTACTTC
TRBJ1-1 - TRBV10-3 - CAITEGRETEAFF TGTGCCATCACCGAAGGCAGGGAGACTGAAGCTTTCTTT
TRBJ1-5 - TRBV2 - CASSEFWKKGVSYSNQPQHF TGTGCCAGCAGTGAATTCTGGAAAAAGGGGGTCTCCTATAGCAATCAGCCCCAGCATTTT
TRBJ1-4 TRBD1 TRBV6-6 - CASSYPGQGDEKLFF TGTGCCAGCAGTTACCCGGGACAGGGTGATGAAAAACTGTTTTTT
TRBJ2-3 - TRBV14 - CASSQVLGFADTQYF TGTGCCAGCAGCCAAGTCCTGGGGTTCGCAGATACGCAGTATTTT
TRBJ2-2 TRBD1 TRBV5-1 - CASSQKRTGGNTGELFF TGCGCCAGCAGCCAAAAAAGGACAGGGGGGAACACCGGGGAGCTGTTTTTT
TRBJ2-1 TRBD2 TRBV7-2 - CASSLGGGYNEQFF TGTGCCAGCAGCTTAGGCGGGGGGTACAATGAGCAGTTCTTC
TRBJ1-2 TRBD1 TRBV5-4 - CASSWGGQGYGYTF TGTGCCAGCAGCTGGGGGGGACAGGGGTATGGCTACACCTTC
TRBJ2-3 TRBD1 TRBV28 - CASRPDRVGSTDTQYF TGTGCCAGCAGACCTGACAGGGTAGGAAGCACAGATACGCAGTATTTT
TRBJ2-7 TRBD1 TRBV19 few CASSPGQVTYEQYF TGTGCCAGTAGCCCCGGACAGGTGACCTACGAGCAGTACTTC
TRBJ1-5 - TRBV6-5 - CASTLTQGVSPQHF TGTGCCAGCACCTTGACCCAGGGAGTTTCGCCCCAGCATTTT
TRBJ2-7 - TRBV19 - CASSIGRVGEQYF TGTGCCAGTAGTATAGGCAGGGTCGGCGAGCAGTACTTC
TRBJ2-5 - TRBV7-8 few CASSPYYGQQETQYF TGTGCCAGCAGCCCCTATTACGGACAGCAAGAGACCCAGTACTTC
TRBJ2-4 - TRBV10-3 - CAISDPRLAKNIQYF TGTGCCATCAGTGACCCCCGGTTGGCCAAAAACATTCAGTACTTC
TRBJ1-6 - TRBV7-3 few CASSLRRVNSPLHF TGTGCCAGCAGCTTAAGGAGGGTTAATTCACCCCTCCACTTT
TRBJ1-5 - TRBV10-3 - CAISEIGGLSPQHF TGTGCCATCAGTGAGATCGGGGGTCTTTCGCCCCAGCATTTT
TRBJ1-1 - TRBV6-5 - CASSYGSGLNTEAFF TGTGCCAGCAGTTACGGCTCAGGGCTAAACACTGAAGCTTTCTTT
TRBJ1-2 - TRBV9 - CASRPLGGRGYTF TGTGCCAGCAGGCCTTTAGGGGGGCGGGGCTACACCTTC
TRBJ1-6 - TRBV2 - CASRKGRGEYNSPLHF TGTGCCAGCAGGAAAGGGAGGGGGGAATATAATTCACCCCTCCACTTT
TRBJ2-7 - TRBV12-5 - CASGLRLWGAGKDYEQYF TGTGCTAGTGGTTTGCGGCTTTGGGGGGCCGGGAAAGACTACGAGCAGTACTTC
TRBJ2-7 - TRBV7-2 - CASSLEGGRLIFVYEQYF TGTGCCAGCAGCTTAGAGGGGGGGCGCCTCATCTTTGTCTACGAGCAGTACTTC
TRBJ1-1 - TRBV30 - CAWTLLSVEAFF TGTGCCTGGACACTCCTCAGCGTTGAAGCTTTCTTT
TRBJ1-2 TRBD1 TRBV7-9 - CASSLAGRGYPNYGYTF TGTGCCAGCAGCTTAGCTGGCAGGGGGTACCCTAACTATGGCTACACCTTC
TRBJ1-3 - TRBV2 - CASSGTMDGNTIYF TGTGCCAGCAGTGGAACAATGGATGGAAACACCATATATTTT
TRBJ2-7 - TRBV18 - CASSRPPGEYEQYF TGTGCCAGCTCACGGCCGCCAGGGGAGTACGAGCAGTACTTC
TRBJ1-1 - TRBV5-1 - CASSLGPGVDTEAFF TGCGCCAGCAGCTTGGGACCTGGCGTGGACACTGAAGCTTTCTTT
TRBJ2-2 - TRBV6-6 - CASSPRQAGAGELFF TGTGCCAGCAGCCCCCGACAGGCCGGGGCCGGGGAGCTGTTTTTT
TRBJ2-5 TRBD2 TRBV9 - CASSPGTSGYQETQYF TGTGCCAGCAGCCCCGGGACTAGCGGATACCAAGAGACCCAGTACTTC
TRBJ2-7 - TRBV27 once CASSIQRGPSSYEQYF TGTGCCAGCAGCATACAACGGGGTCCCTCTTCCTACGAGCAGTACTTC
TRBJ2-3 TRBD2 TRBV4-2 - CASSRAGGASDTQYF TGTGCCAGCAGCCGGGCCGGGGGGGCATCAGATACGCAGTATTTT